This T cell receptor beta chain was sequenced for a study of human T cells and chemical hapten exposure. The time point is: pre-sensitization, week 0. Sample treatment: therapeutic diphenylcyclopropenone sensitization with weekly scalp DPC. TCRdb processed the RACE reads anew with MiXCR; each CDR3 protein has one entry. Here the sample spans roughly 81,000 distinct CDR3 sequences, about 8.5% being singletons. The germline CDR1 and CDR2 sequences are DFQATT and SNEGSKA (reference sequence). Trimming left V 3 bases short and J 6 bases short, with 15 bases between. CDR3 length: 14 amino acids. This clonotype was seen at least ten times. Its antigen is unidentified. Whole-study findings and limits: After DPC sensitization, TCRs above 1 in 1000 frequency showed no change. Correlating positively with patch test score were the PT1 expanded TCR counts.

The J gene is TRBJ2-1, the V gene TRBV20-1; maybe TRBD2 (7 bases). The specimen was whole blood, collected in connection with sensitization to the hapten diphenylcyclopropenone (DPC). This TCR came from a man aged 35 to 55 with alopecia areata. Some clones in this sample may be carry-over from other donors' samples. The CDR3 nucleotides read TGCAGTGCTAGGGGAGGGGGGTCTGCCAATGAGCAGTTCTTC. Translating it yields CSARGGGSANEQFF.